The text below deals with one T cell receptor beta chain. The target antigen is unknown. The data were taken from a study of cytotoxic CD8 clonotypes in ibrutinib-treated CLL. Using immunoSEQ multiplex PCR, the repertoire was profiled, and TCRdb retains in-frame clones only, with some absent. The repertoire holds around 97,000 clones, with around 80% as singletons. This CDR3 contains 11 residues. Trimming left V 9 bases short and J 7 bases short, with 9 bases between. Looked up from germline, CDR1 is MNHNY and CDR2 is SVGAGI (reference sequence). The study's findings and limits: An increase in clonality occurred at ibrutinib response, followed by a return toward baseline at progression.

Source: PBMCs, taken after 12 months of ibrutinib treatment. This receptor was taken from a human donor with chronic lymphocytic leukemia. This chain links TRBV6-6 with TRBJ2-2; no reliable D call. The CDR3 nucleotides read TGTGCCAGGAAAAAGTTCGGGGAGCTGTTTTTT. Residues: CARKKFGELFF.